This T cell receptor beta chain was profiled in a study of radiotherapy plus CTLA-4 blockade in lung cancer. The data were produced by immunoSEQ multiplex PCR, yet TCRdb's version contains in-frame clones alone and is incomplete. The table lists around 40,000 clones, roughly 70% of them singletons. J lost 1 base, V lost 4 bases, and 6 bases had no gene match. The CDR3 is made up of 16 amino acids. From germline, CDR1 is SNHLY and CDR2 FYNNEI. Sequencing was performed on peripheral blood, taken from a patient treated with radiotherapy plus ipilimumab. The V call is TRBV2, the J call TRBJ2-3; 9 bases map to TRBD1. This receptor was taken from a human donor with non-small cell lung cancer who had stable disease on radiotherapy plus ipilimumab. This CDR3 is CASSAGTGKGTDTQYF. The CDR3 DNA is TGTGCCAGCAGTGCCGGGACAGGGAAAGGCACAGATACGCAGTATTTT.